This T cell receptor (beta chain) appears in the sequencing data of a study of T cell responses to AZD1222 COVID-19 vaccine (dated by TCRdb to the early 2020s). Study-wide context: TCR sequencing covered over 230 trial participants: roughly 200 given two doses of AZD1222 and approximately 25 given two doses of MenACWY control vaccine. Trial participants were enrolled by age into 18-55, 56-69 and 70-plus year subgroups, with approximately 150, 28 and 58 TCR-sequenced participants respectively.

The CDR3 spans 14 residues, from the cysteine through the phenylalanine. Solely the CDR3 DNA is kept, with 42 bases framed from the first base. V is clipped by 0 bases and J by 4 bases, and the sequence between their germline boundaries is 9 bases long. Based on the germline V gene (reference sequence), the CDR1 and CDR2 sequences are LGHDT and YNNKEL. Taken with the paper, the label for time point translates to: about 28 days (+/-7) after the second vaccine dose. AZD1222 recipients with second doses at about 4 weeks or about 12 weeks were pooled, because spike-specific TCR depth and breadth did not differ between schedules. Samples from vaccinated people were obtained from the UK trials COV001 and COV002, which included a single-blind randomized controlled phase 2/3 trial of AZD1222 (ChAdOx1 nCoV-19) in healthy adults. For TCRbeta chain sequencing, PBMC samples were collected from trial participants at day 0 and at day 28 after the second dose.

The CDR3 regions of human TCRbeta chains were analyzed by immunosequencing. Per the source publication's procedure: Repertoire TCRs were checked for matches against a reference library of SARS-CoV-2-specific TCRs that had been generated using the MIRA antigen-specificity platform. Breadth was defined as the fraction of unique TCRs that were SARS-CoV-2-associated. Depth was defined as the fraction of total T cells that were SARS-CoV-2-associated. Using the MIRA data, each spike-specific TCR was assigned both to the spike region to which the TCR was reactive and to a CD4 or CD8 class. Log10-transformed breadth and depth values were compared by one-way ANOVA with Sidak's multiple comparisons tests. This is the immuneACCESS table as TCRdb keeps it, with only in-frame sequences that have V and J called. A part of the clones is gone; compared with another copy, unresolved V genes explain less than half, and the rest is unexplained. The DNA gave D and trimming, while V, J and clone size come from that table. This sample gives approximately 77,000 clones in total; 92% of them show up just once. The top ten clones comprise approximately 4.5% of the sample.

This clone was counted a few times. Its binding antigen is unknown. There are no base qualities to consult, and no much larger clone falls within one base. The paper's findings and limits, for the study overall: After two AZD1222 doses, both the breadth and the depth of spike-specific TCRs were significantly higher than at day 0 and than in MenACWY recipients. Reportedly, close to half of the unique spike-specific TCRs recognized epitopes lying outside the regions that are mutated in the B.1.351 and B.1.1.7 variants. Participants were mostly white British and included more females than males, and it was suggested by the authors that clonal diversity may have been underestimated. The vaccine-associated CD4 TCRs covered the entire spike protein, and the dominant responses fell in regions 160-218 and 743-854. The 56-69-year group was small, and its depth increase did not reach significance, likely because of low power. Because no day 14 peak-response samples were available, repertoires were characterized only after the peak T cell response. Conclusions about previously exposed vaccinees are limited because only 5 or 6 AZD1222 recipients were SARS-CoV-2 seropositive at baseline.

This clonotype was obtained from an adult who received the AZD1222 COVID-19 vaccine. The material was peripheral blood, obtained 28 days after the second AZD1222 dose. This receptor chain uses TRBV3-1 (or the pseudogene TRBV3-2) and TRBJ1-1, with no confidently assigned D gene. The DNA reads TGTGCCAGCAGCCAAGATTACGGTGGCACTGAAGCTTTCTTT. It specifies CASSQDYGGTEAFF.